This T cell receptor (beta chain) was retrieved from a study of breast tumors, draining lymph nodes, adjacent tissues. Concerning this clonotype itself: The antigen remains undetermined.

Study-level findings and limits: Tumor repertoires ranked between lymph nodes and nontumor tissue in diversity, with V and J gene preferences.

Trimming removed 3 bases from V and 5 bases from J, with 4 bases in between. This CDR3 spans 11 amino acids. TCRdb reanalysed the multiplex PCR reads using MiXCR and keeps one entry per CDR3 protein. The sample records approximately 15,000 distinct CDR3 sequences, around 58% being singletons. Material: tumor-adjacent breast tissue. This clonotype originated in a female donor with breast cancer. Some clones in this sample may be carry-over from other donors' samples. This chain joins TRBV12-3 or TRBV12-4 and TRBJ2-5, with D unclear. The CDR3 DNA sequence: TGTGCCAGCAGTTTCCGGGAGACCCAGTACTTC. Encoded protein: CASSFRETQYF.